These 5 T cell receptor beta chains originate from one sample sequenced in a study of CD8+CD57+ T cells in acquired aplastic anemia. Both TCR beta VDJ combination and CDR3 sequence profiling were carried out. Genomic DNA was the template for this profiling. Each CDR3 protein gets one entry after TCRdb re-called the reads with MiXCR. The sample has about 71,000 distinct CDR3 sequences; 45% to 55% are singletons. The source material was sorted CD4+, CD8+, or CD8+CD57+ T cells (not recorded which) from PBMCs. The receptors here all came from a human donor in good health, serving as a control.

The CDR3 sequence is CATVRDTEAFF. As DNA, the CDR3 is TGTGCCACCGTGAGGGACACTGAAGCTTTCTTT. This rearrangement joins TRBV10-3 to TRBJ1-1, with D unresolved. From germline, CDR1 is ENHRY and CDR2 SYGVKD. The CDR3 is 11 amino acids. V lost 10 bases, J lost 3 bases, and 9 bases lay in between.

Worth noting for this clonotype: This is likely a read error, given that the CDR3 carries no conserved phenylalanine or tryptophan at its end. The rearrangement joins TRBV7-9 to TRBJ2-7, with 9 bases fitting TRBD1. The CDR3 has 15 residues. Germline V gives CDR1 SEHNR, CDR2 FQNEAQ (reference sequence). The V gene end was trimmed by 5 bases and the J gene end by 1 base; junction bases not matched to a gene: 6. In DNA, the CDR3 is TGTGCCAGCAGCAGGGGACAGGGCACTTCCTACGAGCAGTACCTC. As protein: CASSRGQGTSYEQYL.

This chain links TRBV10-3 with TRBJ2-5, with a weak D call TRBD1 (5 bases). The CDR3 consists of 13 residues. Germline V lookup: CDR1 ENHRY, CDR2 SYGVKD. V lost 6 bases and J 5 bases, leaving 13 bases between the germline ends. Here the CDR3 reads CAISATGLETQYF. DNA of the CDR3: TGTGCCATCAGCGCCACAGGCCTGGAGACCCAGTACTTC.

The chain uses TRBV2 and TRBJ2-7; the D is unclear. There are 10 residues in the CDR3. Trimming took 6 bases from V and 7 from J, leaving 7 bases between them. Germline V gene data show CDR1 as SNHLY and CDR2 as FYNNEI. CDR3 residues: CASRRREQYF. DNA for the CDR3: TGTGCCAGCAGGAGAAGGGAGCAGTACTTC.

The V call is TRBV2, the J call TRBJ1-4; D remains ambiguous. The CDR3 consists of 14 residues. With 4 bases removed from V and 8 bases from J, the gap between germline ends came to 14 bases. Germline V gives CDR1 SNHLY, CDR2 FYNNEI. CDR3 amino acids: CASSVGSQGEKLFF. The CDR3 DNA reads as TGTGCCAGCAGTGTTGGTTCCCAAGGGGAAAAACTGTTTTTT.